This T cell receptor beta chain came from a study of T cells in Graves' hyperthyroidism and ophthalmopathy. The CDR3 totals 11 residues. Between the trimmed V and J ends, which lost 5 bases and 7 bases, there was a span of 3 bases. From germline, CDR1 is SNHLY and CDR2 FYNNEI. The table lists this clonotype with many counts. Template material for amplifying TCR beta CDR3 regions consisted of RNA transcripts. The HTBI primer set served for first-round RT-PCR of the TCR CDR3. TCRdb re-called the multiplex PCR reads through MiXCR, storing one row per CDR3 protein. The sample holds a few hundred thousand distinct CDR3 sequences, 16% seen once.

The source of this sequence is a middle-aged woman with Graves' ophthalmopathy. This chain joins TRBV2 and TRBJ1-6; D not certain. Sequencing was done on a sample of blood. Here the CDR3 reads CASSSNSPLHF. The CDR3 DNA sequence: TGTGCCAGCAGTAGCAATTCACCCCTCCACTTT.